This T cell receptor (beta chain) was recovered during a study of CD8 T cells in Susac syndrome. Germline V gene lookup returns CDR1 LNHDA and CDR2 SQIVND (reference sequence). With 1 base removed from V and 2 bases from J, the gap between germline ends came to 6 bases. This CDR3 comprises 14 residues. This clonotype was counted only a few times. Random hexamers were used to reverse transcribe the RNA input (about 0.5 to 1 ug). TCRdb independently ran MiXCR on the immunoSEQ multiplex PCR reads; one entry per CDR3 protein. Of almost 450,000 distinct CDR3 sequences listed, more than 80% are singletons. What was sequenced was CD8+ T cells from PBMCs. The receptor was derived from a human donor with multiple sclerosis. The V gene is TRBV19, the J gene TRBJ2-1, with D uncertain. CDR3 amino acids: CASSIGGTYNEQFF. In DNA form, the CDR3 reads TGTGCCAGTAGTATAGGGGGTACCTACAATGAGCAGTTCTTC.